This entry lists 9 T cell receptor beta chains sequenced from one sample in a study of T cell responses to AZD1222 COVID-19 vaccine. Measured with immunoSEQ multiplex PCR; TCRdb has only the in-frame clones, and not every one. The top ten clones hold over 2.5% of a sample with about 97,000 clones, approximately 90% of them seen once. The sequences come from peripheral blood, collected on day 0 of AZD1222 vaccination. The source is an adult in good health.

The chain recombines TRBV19 with TRBJ1-4; no clear D. Trimming removed 5 bases at V and 0 bases at J, with 10 bases between. Germline V CDR1 and CDR2: LNHDA, SQIVND (reference sequence). This CDR3 spans 15 amino acids. The CDR3 loop is CASSAETTTNEKLFF. The CDR3, as DNA: TGTGCCAGTAGTGCCGAGACGACAACTAATGAAAAACTGTTTTTT.

The chain joins TRBV5-1 to TRBJ2-2; 8 bases are a match to TRBD2. Germline V gene sequence: CDR1 SGHRS, CDR2 YFSETQ. V trimming: 4 bases; J trimming: 1 base; junction bases outside the gene matches: 3. The CDR3 has 15 amino acids. The chain's CDR3 is CASSRGLVNTGELFF. The CDR3 DNA follows: TGCGCCAGCAGCCGGGGACTAGTGAACACCGGGGAGCTGTTTTTT.

This rearrangement joins TRBV7-2 to TRBJ1-1, with 7 bases identical to TRBD1. Germline V gives CDR1 SGHTA, CDR2 FQGNSA. There are 15 residues in the CDR3. With V trimmed by 5 bases and J by 0 bases, 6 bases remained unmatched. CDR3 nucleotide sequence: TGTGCCAGCAGCCCAGGGGGGGCTATGAACACTGAAGCTTTCTTT. The encoded protein is CASSPGGAMNTEAFF.

This clone was picked up a small number of times. The chain couples TRBV3-1 (or the pseudogene TRBV3-2) to TRBJ1-6; no clear D. There are 14 residues in the CDR3. Germline lookup yields CDR1 LGHDT and CDR2 YNNKEL (reference sequence). V was trimmed by 4 bases and J by 6 bases, leaving 10 bases between them. CDR3 bases: TGTGCCAGCAGCCGTTCTGGGCCTAATTCACCCCTCCACTTT. Translating gives CASSRSGPNSPLHF.

A single count supports this clone. V usage is TRBV20-1 and J usage is TRBJ1-2; tentative D call: TRBD1 (5 bases). Trimming stripped 2 bases from V and 5 bases from J, with 6 bases between. Germline V gives CDR1 DFQATT, CDR2 SNEGSKA (reference sequence). This CDR3 contains 11 residues. Here the CDR3 reads CSARPGYGYTF. The CDR3 bases are TGCAGTGCTAGACCAGGGTATGGCTACACCTTC.

The chain links TRBV15 to TRBJ1-5; maybe TRBD1 (5 bases). This CDR3 contains 15 residues. Germline-derived CDR1 and CDR2 are LNHNV and YYDKDF (reference sequence). V gave up 1 base and J gave up 7 bases, with 14 bases separating them. CDR3 region: CATSRVGGGRQPQHF. In DNA, the CDR3 is TGTGCCACCAGCAGAGTTGGGGGGGGTCGGCAGCCCCAGCATTTT.

The chain is built from TRBV19 and TRBJ1-2; TRBD1 aligns across 7 bases. The germline V gene has CDR1 LNHDA and CDR2 SQIVND (reference sequence). V was clipped by 0 bases and J by 7 bases; unmatched bases: 11. CDR3 length equals 16 residues. The CDR3 sequence: CASSIDLQTGVGGYTF. The CDR3 DNA follows: TGTGCCAGTAGTATAGACCTACAAACAGGGGTTGGTGGCTACACCTTC.

J is TRBJ1-1 and V is TRBV6-1; tentatively, D is TRBD1 (5 bases). Germline V CDR1 and CDR2: MNHNS, SASEGT. Trimming pared 0 bases from V and 4 bases from J, leaving 6 bases between. The CDR3 has 13 amino acids. CDR3 in amino acids: CASSEAQGTEAFF. CDR3 bases: TGTGCCAGCAGTGAAGCGCAGGGCACTGAAGCTTTCTTT.

V is TRBV11-1 and J is TRBJ1-2; the D is unclear. The CDR3 consists of 13 residues. Germline CDR1 SGHAT, CDR2 FQDESV (reference sequence). Trimming stripped 5 bases from V and 3 bases from J, with 10 bases between. The DNA for the CDR3 is TGTGCCAGCAGCCCAGACACGTACTATGGCTACACCTTC. The encoded protein is CASSPDTYYGYTF.